The clone carrying this T cell receptor beta chain appeared once. The record originates from a study of PD-1 blockade in classical Hodgkin lymphoma. All patients experienced relapse after autologous stem cell transplantation, and brentuximab vedotin exposure was variable. This table comes from immunoSEQ multiplex PCR, and its TCRdb copy is limited to in-frame clones, with some not included. The data hold under 20,000 clones, with 70% to 85% observed a single time. The trim removed 5 bases at V and 5 bases at J, leaving 17 bases unmatched. CDR1 SGHVS and CDR2 FQNEAQ come from the germline V gene. This CDR3 is 18 amino acids long.

This sequence originates from a human donor with classical Hodgkin lymphoma. The starting material was peripheral blood mononuclear cells (PBMCs), obtained at baseline. The chain uses TRBV7-8 and TRBJ2-1, with 8 bases that match TRBD2. This chain's CDR3 is CASSPPLRSAGGHNEQFF. For the CDR3, the DNA is TGTGCCAGCAGCCCACCCCTGAGGTCGGCGGGGGGCCACAATGAGCAGTTCTTC.